The sequence of this TCR beta chain was determined in a study of cytomegalovirus exposure and HLA in healthy donors. Study-wide results and caveats: It was in a later analysis that TCR association rates were seen to vary by HLA locus, highest for DRB1 and lowest for HLA-C.

Unrecorded immune exposures were likely, despite nominal health at sampling. With 60 Vbeta and 13 Jbeta primers, the PCR was carried out. Assay: immunoSEQ multiplex PCR; the TCRdb copy retains only in-frame clones and omits some. The sample includes 150,000 to 200,000 clones, nearly 80% of them seen just once. About this clone: What it recognizes is unknown.

The CDR3 runs 14 residues. The germline V gene has CDR1 MNHNS and CDR2 SASEGT. The receptor's source is a woman aged 40 to 50 in good health and CMV-seronegative. This chain joins TRBV6-1 and TRBJ2-5; 7 positions agree with TRBD1. The assigned J gene may be wrong: the sequence end matches TRBJ2-7 better. Sequencing input: PBMCs. The chain's CDR3 is CASRIEAGGHEQYF. CDR3 coding DNA: TGTGCCAGCAGGATCGAGGCAGGGGGTCACGAGCAGTACTTC.